The TCR beta chain described here comes from a study of blood T cell repertoires in COVID-19. The protocol was immunoSEQ multiplex PCR, while the TCRdb copy is restricted to in-frame clones and leaves out a portion. The sample consists of 110,000 or so clones, about 87% of them appearing once. The germline V gene encodes CDR1 SGHDT and CDR2 YYEEEE. Trimming stripped 0 bases from V and 0 bases from J, with 6 bases between. CDR3 length: 14 residues. Sample: peripheral blood. The chain combines TRBV5-6 with TRBJ1-2, with D maybe TRBD1 (6 bases). The TCR sequence derives from a woman between 45 and 65 years old with acute or convalescent COVID-19. The CDR3, as DNA: TGTGCCAGCAGCTTGGCAGGGGCTAACTATGGCTACACCTTC. Translated, it gives CASSLAGANYGYTF.